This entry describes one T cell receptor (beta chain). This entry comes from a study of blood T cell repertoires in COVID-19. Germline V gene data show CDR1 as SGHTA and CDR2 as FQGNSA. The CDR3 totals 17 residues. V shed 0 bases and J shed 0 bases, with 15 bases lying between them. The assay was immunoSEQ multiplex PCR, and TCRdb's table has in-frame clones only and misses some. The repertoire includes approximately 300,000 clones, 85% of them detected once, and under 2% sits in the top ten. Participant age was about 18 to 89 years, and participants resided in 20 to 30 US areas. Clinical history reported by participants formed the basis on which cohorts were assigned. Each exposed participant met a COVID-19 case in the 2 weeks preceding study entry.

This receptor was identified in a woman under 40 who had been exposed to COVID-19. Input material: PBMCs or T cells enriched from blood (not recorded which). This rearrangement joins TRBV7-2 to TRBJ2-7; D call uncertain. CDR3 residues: CASSLAIWQVSSYEQYF. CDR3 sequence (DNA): TGTGCCAGCAGCTTAGCTATTTGGCAGGTCAGCTCCTACGAGCAGTACTTC.